This entry lists 32 T cell receptor beta chains sequenced from one sample in a study of naive and memory T cell subsets. Both TRBC1 and TRBC2 were covered by a beta constant-region primer of two equimolar oligonucleotides. TCRdb analysed the UMI-ligation and nested PCR reads with MiXCR anew, one entry per CDR3 protein. This sample yields roughly 91,000 distinct CDR3 sequences, of which roughly 14% are seen a single time; roughly 0.84% belongs to the top ten. The sequencing sample was made of central memory CD4+ T cells from blood. All receptors derive from a human donor in good health.

J is TRBJ1-1 and V is TRBV7-9, with TRBD1 as a possible D gene (6 bases). Germline CDR1 is SEHNR and CDR2 is FQNEAQ (reference sequence). V was trimmed by 5 bases and J by 7 bases, leaving 14 bases between them. This CDR3 has 13 amino acids. The DNA for the CDR3 is TGTGCCAGCAGCCAAGACAGGCGGAGTGAAGCTTTCTTT. Its translation is CASSQDRRSEAFF.

The rearrangement joins TRBV20-1 to TRBJ1-6; no clear D gene. The V gene's germline CDR1 is DFQATT and CDR2 SNEGSKA (reference sequence). There are 16 residues in the CDR3. Trimming cost V 3 bases and J 7 bases, with 19 bases left between them. In DNA, the CDR3 is TGCAGTGCTAGGAACAGTCCATGGGATAGAAATTCACCCCTCCACTTT. Translated: CSARNSPWDRNSPLHF.

The genes are TRBV6-6 and TRBJ1-4; D perhaps matches TRBD1 (6 bases). Looked up from germline, CDR1 is MNHNY and CDR2 is SVGAGI (reference sequence). The V end was cut by 4 bases, the J end by 8 bases, with 14 bases between. This CDR3 comprises 14 residues. CDR3 bases: TGTGCCAGCAGTTTAGTACAGGGAAACGAAAAACTGTTTTTT. Protein sequence: CASSLVQGNEKLFF.

The CDR3 coding sequence is TGTGCCAGCAGCCAGGACAGGGATCAGCCCCAGCATTTT. It codes for CASSQDRDQPQHF. The chain is built from TRBV3-1 and TRBJ1-5; 8 nucleotides align to TRBD1. With 3 bases clipped from V and 5 bases from J, the junction kept 0 bases outside the gene matches. CDR1 and CDR2 (germline): LGHDT, YNNKEL (reference sequence). The CDR3 contains 13 residues. The whole variable domain, filled in from reference TRBV3-1 and TRBJ1-5, reads DTAVSQTPKYLVTQMGNDKSIKCEQNLGHDTMYWYKQDSKKFLKIMFSYNNKELIINETVPNRFSPKSPDKAHLNLHINSLELGDSAVYFCASSQDRDQPQHFGDGTRLSIL.

Only a few counts were recorded for this clonotype. The chain employs TRBV4-1 and TRBJ2-1, with 10 bases aligning to TRBD2. This CDR3 region has 17 residues. Trimming took 4 bases from V and 8 from J; bases not matched to a gene: 14. Germline V gene lookup returns CDR1 MGHRA and CDR2 YSYEKL. The CDR3 sequence: CASSLYPSGRAGDEQFF. The DNA for the CDR3 is TGCGCCAGCAGCCTATACCCGAGCGGGAGGGCCGGGGATGAGCAGTTCTTC.

A few counts support this clonotype. J is TRBJ2-5 and V is TRBV29-1, with 7 bases identical to TRBD1. With 6 bases clipped from V and 4 bases from J, the junction kept 8 bases outside the gene matches. Germline V gene lookup returns CDR1 SQVTM and CDR2 ANQGSEA. This CDR3 contains 13 residues. The CDR3 is CSVADRARETQYF. The CDR3 coding sequence is TGCAGCGTAGCAGACAGGGCCCGAGAGACCCAGTACTTC.

This clonotype was counted at least ten times. The chain employs TRBV6-5 and TRBJ2-3; D may be TRBD2 (5 bases). CDR1 and CDR2 (germline): MNHEY, SVGAGI. V lost 6 bases and J lost 3, with 10 bases in between. The CDR3 is 13 amino acids. CDR3 nucleotide sequence: TGTGCCAGCAGATCCACGGGAACAGATACGCAGTATTTT. This codes for CASRSTGTDTQYF.

This chain links TRBV20-1 with TRBJ1-5, with D possibly matching TRBD1 (5 bases). This CDR3 comprises 13 residues. Germline V lookup: CDR1 DFQATT, CDR2 SNEGSKA (reference sequence). Trimming removed 3 bases from V and 3 bases from J, with 9 bases in between. The CDR3 here is CSARGLLNQPQHF. The DNA for the CDR3 is TGCAGTGCTAGGGGGCTCCTCAATCAGCCCCAGCATTTT.

There are a few counts of this clonotype. The gene calls are TRBV6-2 or TRBV6-3 and TRBJ2-7; the D gene is possibly TRBD2 (5 bases). This CDR3 is built from 14 residues. V was pared by 2 bases and J by 4 bases, with 12 bases between. Germline CDR1 and CDR2: MNHEY and SVGEGT. The CDR3 loop is CASSYVASAYEQYF. In nucleotides, the CDR3 is TGTGCCAGCAGTTACGTAGCGTCGGCTTACGAGCAGTACTTC.

The genes are TRBV12-3 or TRBV12-4 and TRBJ1-2; 11 bases match TRBD1. This CDR3 has 15 amino acids. J lost 3 bases, V lost 4 bases, and 4 bases had no gene match. The CDR3 DNA reads TGTGCCAGCAGTTCCGGGACAGGGGGTCACTATGGCTACACCTTC. Translating gives CASSSGTGGHYGYTF.

The genes are TRBV28 and TRBJ2-7, with 7 bases aligning to TRBD2. Trimming took 6 bases from V and 5 from J; bases not matched to a gene: 10. Germline CDR1 is MDHEN and CDR2 is SYDVKM. The CDR3 has 14 residues. The CDR3 DNA reads TGTGCCAGCAGCCTTGGCGGGGGAGGACACGAGCAGTACTTC. This encodes CASSLGGGGHEQYF.

The chain combines TRBV9 with TRBJ2-7; D is possibly TRBD2 (6 bases). CDR3 length equals 15 residues. V dropped 0 bases and J dropped 2 bases, with 12 bases sitting between them. The germline V gene has CDR1 SGDLS and CDR2 YYNGEE. CDR3 residues: CASSVGNSGAYEQYF. CDR3 nucleotides: TGTGCCAGCAGCGTAGGAAATAGCGGAGCCTACGAGCAGTACTTC.

This chain uses TRBV4-2 with TRBJ1-3, with 10 bases matching TRBD1. Germline V lookup: CDR1 LGHNA, CDR2 YNFKEQ. CDR3 length: 17 amino acids. V trimming: 0 bases; J trimming: 2 bases; junction bases outside the gene matches: 4. The CDR3 reads CASSQEGQGVAGNTIYF. In DNA form, the CDR3 reads TGTGCCAGCAGCCAAGAAGGACAGGGGGTTGCTGGAAACACCATATATTTT.

This clonotype has a count of ten or more. The chain links TRBV13 to TRBJ2-1; the match to TRBD2 covers 10 bases. V gave up 0 bases and J gave up 8 bases; unmatched junction bases: 10. From germline, CDR1 is PRHDT and CDR2 FYEKMQ (reference sequence). The CDR3 is 17 amino acids. The DNA for the CDR3 is TGTGCCAGCAGCTTAGGCCCTGCTAGCGGGAGAACTGATGAGCAGTTCTTC. Translated, it gives CASSLGPASGRTDEQFF.

This clonotype was picked up many times. This chain uses TRBV20-1 with TRBJ2-1; D perhaps matches TRBD2 (6 bases). The CDR3 is 17 amino acids. The germline V and J ends were trimmed by 0 bases and 2 bases, with 17 bases remaining between them. Germline V gene lookup returns CDR1 DFQATT and CDR2 SNEGSKA (reference sequence). CDR3 nucleotides: TGCAGTGCTAGAGATACCGCTCTAGCGCGTACCTACAATGAGCAGTTCTTC. Protein sequence: CSARDTALARTYNEQFF.

This clonotype was observed many times. The CDR3 region is CASISDRDQYEQYF. For the CDR3, the DNA is TGTGCCAGCATCTCGGACAGAGACCAATACGAGCAGTACTTC. The gene calls are TRBV7-2 and TRBJ2-7, with TRBD1 as a possible D gene (6 bases). The V gene's germline CDR1 is SGHTA and CDR2 FQGNSA. Trimming cost V 7 bases and J 4 bases, with 17 bases left between them. The CDR3 runs 14 residues.

This clonotype showed up many times. The rearrangement uses TRBV20-1 and TRBJ2-3; TRBD2 is a possible D gene (6 bases). CDR3 size: 16 residues. Germline CDR1 reads DFQATT; CDR2 reads SNEGSKA (reference sequence). V was shortened by 5 bases and J by 2 bases, with 20 bases between the two germline ends. In nucleotides, the CDR3 is TGCAGTGCTCCTCGATTCGGGAGTGGAATCACAGATACGCAGTATTTT. It encodes CSAPRFGSGITDTQYF.

The chain is built from TRBV9 and TRBJ2-3; perhaps TRBD2 as D (6 bases). This CDR3 contains 15 residues. V was trimmed by 4 bases and J by 4 bases, leaving 16 bases between them. Looked up from germline, CDR1 is SGDLS and CDR2 is YYNGEE. CDR3 sequence: CASSPHPGEADTQYF. CDR3 DNA sequence: TGTGCCAGCAGCCCCCACCCGGGAGAGGCAGATACGCAGTATTTT. The full variable domain, completed using reference TRBV9 and TRBJ2-3, is DSGVTQTPKHLITATGQRVTLRCSPRSGDLSVYWYQQSLDQGLQFLIQYYNGEERAKGNILERFSAQQFPDLHSELNLSSLELGDSALYFCASSPHPGEADTQYFGPGTRLTVL.

This clonotype has ten or more counts. The chain couples TRBV4-1 to TRBJ2-6; D is undetermined. V was cut by 0 bases and J by 0 bases, with 6 bases left in between. The CDR3 covers 16 residues. Germline V gene lookup returns CDR1 MGHRA and CDR2 YSYEKL. This CDR3 is CASSQEGISGANVLTF. In nucleotides, the CDR3 is TGCGCCAGCAGCCAAGAGGGGATCTCTGGGGCCAACGTCCTGACTTTC.

The chain joins TRBV18 to TRBJ2-2, with TRBD2 matching 12 bases. CDR1 and CDR2 (germline): KGHSH, LQKENI. Germline trimming cut 6 bases from V and 4 bases from J; bases unmatched to any gene: 9. This CDR3 spans 17 amino acids. CDR3 DNA: TGTGCCAGCTCGCTGACTAGCGGGAGATCTACCACCGGGGAGCTGTTTTTT. This sequence encodes CASSLTSGRSTTGELFF.

Of note for this clonotype: No conserved phenylalanine or tryptophan ends this CDR3, so it is likely a read error. The chain has TRBV20-1 and TRBJ2-5, with D perhaps TRBD1 (6 bases). This CDR3 is 12 amino acids long. V was pared by 3 bases and J by 4 bases, with 9 bases between. The germline gives CDR1 DFQATT, CDR2 SNEGSKA (reference sequence). The CDR3: CSASNRAETQYY. CDR3 nucleotides: TGCAGTGCTAGCAACAGGGCAGAGACCCAGTACTAC.

About this clonotype: Since a much larger clone is just one base distant, this may be a read error. This chain links TRBV12-3 or TRBV12-4 with TRBJ1-1; 8 bases are a match to TRBD1. This CDR3 region has 13 residues. V gave up 6 bases and J gave up 7 bases; unmatched junction bases: 7. The DNA of the CDR3 is TGTGCCAGCAGCCTCAGGGGGCTGGGTGAAGCTTTCTTT. Its protein is CASSLRGLGEAFF.

The CDR3 spells CASSPVQGQGSYGYTF. The CDR3, as DNA: TGTGCCAGCTCACCAGTTCAGGGACAGGGGTCCTATGGCTACACCTTC. The genes are TRBV18 and TRBJ1-2; 10 positions match TRBD1. The germline V gene encodes CDR1 KGHSH and CDR2 LQKENI. The CDR3 covers 16 residues. V shed 2 bases, J shed 4 bases, and the junction held 7 bases outside the gene matches.

This chain joins TRBV18 and TRBJ1-1; D unresolved. Germline lookup yields CDR1 KGHSH and CDR2 LQKENI. V gave up 0 bases and J gave up 1 base, with 3 bases separating them. This CDR3 contains 13 residues. The CDR3 is CASSPPGNTEAFF. The CDR3 nucleotides are TGTGCCAGCTCACCACCGGGGAACACTGAAGCTTTCTTT.

The chain is built from TRBV20-1 and TRBJ2-1; a weak D match, TRBD1 (6 bases). The germline gives CDR1 DFQATT, CDR2 SNEGSKA (reference sequence). The CDR3 contains 14 residues. Trimming stripped 0 bases from V and 10 bases from J, with 16 bases between. The CDR3 nucleotides are TGCAGTGCTAGAGAACTGACAGGAGTGCAAGAGCAGTTCTTC. Its translation is CSARELTGVQEQFF.

This clonotype was counted ten times or more. This rearrangement joins TRBV19 to TRBJ2-3; no clear D gene. Germline V gene sequence: CDR1 LNHDA, CDR2 SQIVND (reference sequence). The CDR3 contains 12 residues. The V end was cut by 3 bases, the J end by 6 bases, with 7 bases between. CDR3 nucleotide sequence: TGTGCCAGTAGTATGATCCAGGATACGCAGTATTTT. It translates to CASSMIQDTQYF.

The chain uses TRBV14 and TRBJ2-7; D uncertain. CDR1 SGHDN and CDR2 FVKESK come from the germline V gene. V was clipped by 4 bases and J by 3 bases, with 7 bases between them. This CDR3 contains 12 residues. CDR3 coding DNA: TGTGCCAGCAGCCGAACGTTCTACGAGCAGTACTTC. Translation gives CASSRTFYEQYF.

This clonotype was recorded a few times. V and J are TRBV6-2 or TRBV6-3 and TRBJ2-3; D is undetermined. Trimming removed 6 bases from V and 4 bases from J, with 20 bases in between. Germline V gives CDR1 MNHEY, CDR2 SVGEGT. The CDR3 spans 16 residues. In DNA form, the CDR3 reads TGTGCCAGCAGAAATCAGGACGGGTTGTTCGCAGATACGCAGTATTTT. This encodes CASRNQDGLFADTQYF.

Points on this clonotype: A much larger clone is a single base away; this may be a read error. This rearrangement joins TRBV7-7 to TRBJ2-1, with 7 bases matching TRBD1. Germline loops: CDR1 SSHAT, CDR2 FNYEAQ (reference sequence). V shed 1 base and J 4 bases; nucleotides not matched to a gene: 4. This CDR3 has 15 amino acids. As DNA, the CDR3 is TGTGCCAGCAGCTTAGACAGGGGTACATACAATGAGCAGTTCTTC. This encodes CASSLDRGTYNEQFF.

This clonotype showed up just a few times. The chain carries TRBV3-1 and TRBJ2-1, with 11 positions matching TRBD2. With 4 bases clipped from V and 4 bases from J, the junction kept 6 bases outside the gene matches. The CDR3 consists of 16 residues. Germline CDR1 is LGHDT and CDR2 is YNNKEL (reference sequence). Here the CDR3 DNA reads TGTGCCAGCAGCCCTTGGACTAGCGGGTTATACAATGAGCAGTTCTTC. Translation: CASSPWTSGLYNEQFF.

This clonotype was seen a handful of times. This chain uses TRBV6-5 with TRBJ2-3; 10 nucleotides align to TRBD2. CDR1 is MNHEY, CDR2 SVGAGI, per germline. CDR3 length: 15 amino acids. Unmatched junction bases numbered 9, after V lost 7 bases and J lost 5 bases. The CDR3 region has the DNA TGTGCCAGCACCCCTCTAGCGGGAGACAGAGATACGCAGTATTTT. Residues: CASTPLAGDRDTQYF.

This chain joins TRBV6-5 and TRBJ1-5; D is ambiguous. This CDR3 is built from 14 residues. Germline CDR1 is MNHEY and CDR2 is SVGAGI. V was clipped by 5 bases and J by 0 bases, with 8 bases between them. The CDR3 DNA is TGTGCCAGCAGTGCTAGCTATAGCAATCAGCCCCAGCATTTT. It encodes CASSASYSNQPQHF.